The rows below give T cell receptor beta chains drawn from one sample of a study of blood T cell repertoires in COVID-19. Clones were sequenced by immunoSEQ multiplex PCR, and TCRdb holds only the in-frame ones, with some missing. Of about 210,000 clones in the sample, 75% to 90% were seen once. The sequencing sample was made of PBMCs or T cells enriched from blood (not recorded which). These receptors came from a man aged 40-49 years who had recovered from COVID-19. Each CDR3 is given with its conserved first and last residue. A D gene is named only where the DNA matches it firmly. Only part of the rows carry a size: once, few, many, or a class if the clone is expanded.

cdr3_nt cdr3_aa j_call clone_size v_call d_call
TGTGCCAGCAGCTTGGGCACGCAGGGGTACTATGGCTACACCTTC CASSLGTQGYYGYTF TRBJ1-2 NA TRBV5-6 NA
TGTGCCAGCAGTTACAAAGCCATGAACACTGAAGCTTTCTTT CASSYKAMNTEAFF TRBJ1-1 NA TRBV6-5 NA
TGTGCCAGCCGGGACAGGGGGAACACCGGGGAGCTGTTTTTT CASRDRGNTGELFF TRBJ2-2 few TRBV25-1 TRBD1
TGTGCCAGTAGGCATCGCGGGTTGAACACTGAAGCTTTCTTT CASRHRGLNTEAFF TRBJ1-1 NA TRBV19 NA
TGTGCCAGCAGATCCCCCAGCGTCGATACGCAGTATTTT CASRSPSVDTQYF TRBJ2-3 NA TRBV6-5 NA
TGTGCCAGTAGTACCTCCGGGGGTTGGGGGCAGCCCCAGCATTTT CASSTSGGWGQPQHF TRBJ1-5 NA TRBV19 NA
TGTGCCATCTTACAGGGGACTTGGAACACTGAAGCTTTCTTT CAILQGTWNTEAFF TRBJ1-1 NA TRBV6-5 TRBD1
TGTGCCAGCAGCGTAGAGGCGGTGACAGGCCCTCGTCTACTTTGTGGCTACACCTTC CASSVEAVTGPRLLCGYTF TRBJ1-2 NA TRBV9 NA
TGCAGCGCCACCCGGGACAGGGAAAATGAAGCTTTCTTT CSATRDRENEAFF TRBJ1-1 NA TRBV29-1 TRBD1
TGTGCCAGCAGCTTTGCTAGCTCCTACAATGAGCAGTTCTTC CASSFASSYNEQFF TRBJ2-1 once TRBV5-6 NA
TGTGCCTGGAGTGTTAGTAGTTCTAACTATGGCTACACCTTC CAWSVSSSNYGYTF TRBJ1-2 NA TRBV30 NA
TGTGCCACGTTAACAGGGGGCATTACCTACAATGAGCAGTTCTTC CATLTGGITYNEQFF TRBJ2-1 NA TRBV10-3 TRBD1
TGCGCCAGCAGCCTCCACGGGGGGGGCGAGGATACGCAGTATTTT CASSLHGGGEDTQYF TRBJ2-3 NA TRBV5-1 TRBD2
TGTGCCAGTAGTATTCAGGGTCAGAGAAACATTCAGTACTTC CASSIQGQRNIQYF TRBJ2-4 NA TRBV19 NA
TGTGCCAGCAGTTCGGAGGAGACCCAGTACTTC CASSSEETQYF TRBJ2-5 NA TRBV6-6 NA
TGCGCCAGCACCCGGACTAGCGGGAGCTTTGGGGAGACCCAGTACTTC CASTRTSGSFGETQYF TRBJ2-5 few TRBV4-1 TRBD2
TGTGCCAGCAGATACCGACAGGCTCTGGAAGCTTTCTTT CASRYRQALEAFF TRBJ1-1 NA TRBV27 NA
TGCGCCAGCAGCATTAACCGGGCCGGGGAGCTGTTTTTT CASSINRAGELFF TRBJ2-2 NA TRBV5-1 NA
TGTGCCAGCAGCTTAACGGGAGAATATAATTCACCCCTCCACTTT CASSLTGEYNSPLHF TRBJ1-6 once TRBV7-3 NA
TGTGCCAGCAGCCATCGGACTAGCGGGGGGTTATACGAGCAGTACTTC CASSHRTSGGLYEQYF TRBJ2-7 NA TRBV14 TRBD2
TGTGCCAGCAGCGAAATATCTAGCGGCTCCTACAATGAGCAGTTCTTC CASSEISSGSYNEQFF TRBJ2-1 NA TRBV4-2 TRBD2
TGTGCCAGCAGTGACCAGAAACAGGGCTCTCCTTCACCCCTCCACTTT CASSDQKQGSPSPLHF TRBJ1-6 few TRBV25-1 NA
TGCGCCAGCAGCTTGTACTTAAAGGCGGATCTCAACACCGGGGAGCTGTTTTTT CASSLYLKADLNTGELFF TRBJ2-2 NA TRBV5-1 NA
TGTGCCAGTAGTCCCAGACTAGCAGATACGCAGTATTTT CASSPRLADTQYF TRBJ2-3 NA TRBV19 NA
TGTGCCAGCAGCTTGAGGACAGTTATGAACACTGAAGCTTTCTTT CASSLRTVMNTEAFF TRBJ1-1 NA TRBV5-5 NA
TGCGCCAGCAGCAAGGAAGGGGGAAGTGGGGCCAACGTCCTGACTTTC CASSKEGGSGANVLTF TRBJ2-6 NA TRBV5-1 NA
TGTGCCACAACCAAGACTGGGAACACCGGGGAGCTGTTTTTT CATTKTGNTGELFF TRBJ2-2 NA TRBV19 NA
TGCGCCAGCAGCTTGGGGGACAGGGGGGAGTCCAAAAACATTCAGTACTTC CASSLGDRGESKNIQYF TRBJ2-4 NA TRBV5-1 TRBD1
TGTGCCAGCAGCGCCCTCGGGAGCTCCTACAATGAGCAGTTCTTC CASSALGSSYNEQFF TRBJ2-1 NA TRBV9 NA
TGTGCCAGCAGCTTGAACAGGAGGAACACTGAAGCTTTCTTT CASSLNRRNTEAFF TRBJ1-1 NA TRBV13 NA
TGTGCCAGCAGTTACTCGAGACTAGCGGGGAACAATGAGCAGTTCTTC CASSYSRLAGNNEQFF TRBJ2-1 NA TRBV6-5 TRBD2